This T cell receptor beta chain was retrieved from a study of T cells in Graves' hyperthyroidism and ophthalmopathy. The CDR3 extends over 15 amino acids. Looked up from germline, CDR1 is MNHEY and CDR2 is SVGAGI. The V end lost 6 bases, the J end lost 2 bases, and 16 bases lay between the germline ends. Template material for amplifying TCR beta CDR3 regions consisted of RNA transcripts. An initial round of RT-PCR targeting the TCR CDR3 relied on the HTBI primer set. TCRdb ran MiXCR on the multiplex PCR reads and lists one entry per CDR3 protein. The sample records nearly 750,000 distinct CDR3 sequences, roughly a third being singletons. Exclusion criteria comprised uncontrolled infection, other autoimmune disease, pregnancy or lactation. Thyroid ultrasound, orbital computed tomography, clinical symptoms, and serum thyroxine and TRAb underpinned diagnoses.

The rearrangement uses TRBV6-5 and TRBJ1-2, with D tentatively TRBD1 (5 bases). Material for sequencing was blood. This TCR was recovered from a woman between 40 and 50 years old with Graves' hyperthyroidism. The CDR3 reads CASSSPGPGNYGYTF. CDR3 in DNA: TGTGCCAGCAGCTCCCCCGGCCCAGGGAACTATGGCTACACCTTC.